Listed below are T cell receptor beta chains from one sample, sequenced in a study of CD8 T cells in ankylosing spondylitis. TCRdb called the 5' RACE reads again in MiXCR, with one record for every CDR3 protein. The sample holds around 150,000 distinct CDR3 sequences, approximately 20% seen once. What was sequenced was blood, either unsorted or a sorted T cell fraction (not recorded which). The origin of the receptors is a male donor with ankylosing spondylitis or in good health (not recorded which). CDR3s include the opening cysteine and the closing phenylalanine or tryptophan. A D gene is named only where the DNA matches it firmly. Size tells how often a clone was seen (once, few, many) or the class of an expanded clone, and some rows leave it out.

cdr3_nt: TGTGCCAGCAGTCCAACCCGGACTAGCGGGGGTTACAATGAGCAGTTCTTC
cdr3_aa: CASSPTRTSGGYNEQFF
clone_size: many
j_call: TRBJ2-1
cdr3_length: 17
d_call: TRBD2
v_call: TRBV27

cdr3_nt: TGTGCCAGCAGTTCGCAGACAGCCTACGAGCAGTACTTC
cdr3_aa: CASSSQTAYEQYF
clone_size: many
j_call: TRBJ2-7
cdr3_length: 13
d_call: .
v_call: TRBV12-3/TRBV12-4

cdr3_nt: TGCAGCGTTCGGACTAGCGGGAGATTCGATGAGCAGTTCTTC
cdr3_aa: CSVRTSGRFDEQFF
clone_size: few
j_call: TRBJ2-1
cdr3_length: 14
d_call: TRBD2
v_call: TRBV29-1

cdr3_nt: TGCAGTGTAAACGACAGGGGGAACACTGAAGCTTTCTTT
cdr3_aa: CSVNDRGNTEAFF
clone_size: .
j_call: TRBJ1-1
cdr3_length: 13
d_call: TRBD1
v_call: TRBV20-1

cdr3_nt: TGTGCCAGCAGCACCACCGCCTTACCTTACTCGGAGGCCAACGTCCTGACTTTC
cdr3_aa: CASSTTALPYSEANVLTF
clone_size: few
j_call: TRBJ2-6
cdr3_length: 18
d_call: .
v_call: TRBV9

cdr3_nt: TGTGCCAGCAGCCCCTTAGAGCTCCAAGAGACCCAGTACTTC
cdr3_aa: CASSPLELQETQYF
clone_size: .
j_call: TRBJ2-5
cdr3_length: 14
d_call: .
v_call: TRBV7-2

cdr3_nt: TGTGCCAGCAGTTTTTCCCTAGCGGGAACCGGGGAGCTGTTTTTT
cdr3_aa: CASSFSLAGTGELFF
clone_size: many
j_call: TRBJ2-2
cdr3_length: 15
d_call: TRBD2
v_call: TRBV27

cdr3_nt: TGTGCCAGCAGTTTATCGGACCGACTAGCGGGAGGCGAGGAGCAGTTCTTC
cdr3_aa: CASSLSDRLAGGEEQFF
clone_size: many
j_call: TRBJ2-1
cdr3_length: 17
d_call: TRBD2
v_call: TRBV27

cdr3_nt: TGCAGCGCCGGCCCAGGTGGTAAAACGGTAGCTTTCTTT
cdr3_aa: CSAGPGGKTVAFF
clone_size: many
j_call: TRBJ1-1
cdr3_length: 13
d_call: .
v_call: TRBV29-1

cdr3_nt: TGCGCCAGCAGCTTGGCCGCGGAGACCCAGTACTTC
cdr3_aa: CASSLAAETQYF
clone_size: .
j_call: TRBJ2-5
cdr3_length: 12
d_call: .
v_call: TRBV5-1

cdr3_nt: TGCGCCAGCAGCTTAACGGACGGCTTGGAAAAACTGTTTTTT
cdr3_aa: CASSLTDGLEKLFF
clone_size: few
j_call: TRBJ1-4
cdr3_length: 14
d_call: .
v_call: TRBV5-1

cdr3_nt: TGCAGCGTTGCGTCTAGCGGGATCCGTACCTTCTACAATGAGCAGTTCTTC
cdr3_aa: CSVASSGIRTFYNEQFF
clone_size: many
j_call: TRBJ2-1
cdr3_length: 17
d_call: TRBD2
v_call: TRBV29-1

cdr3_nt: TGCGCCAGCAGTTACGAATGGACAGGGAGTAGGCCACCCCTCCACTTT
cdr3_aa: CASSYEWTGSRPPLHF
clone_size: many
j_call: TRBJ1-6
cdr3_length: 16
d_call: TRBD1
v_call: TRBV5-1

cdr3_nt: TGTGCCATCAGTGGACAGGGGGCCACTACGGGGTTGAACACTGAAGCTTTCTTT
cdr3_aa: CAISGQGATTGLNTEAFF
clone_size: .
j_call: TRBJ1-1
cdr3_length: 18
d_call: TRBD1
v_call: TRBV10-3

cdr3_nt: TGTGCCACCAGCACTAGAAAATCTAATGAAAAACTGTTTTTT
cdr3_aa: CATSTRKSNEKLFF
clone_size: many
j_call: TRBJ1-4
cdr3_length: 14
d_call: .
v_call: TRBV15

cdr3_nt: TGTGCCAGCAGCTTAGGCGGGACGCAGGCTTTCTTT
cdr3_aa: CASSLGGTQAFF
clone_size: many
j_call: TRBJ1-1
cdr3_length: 12
d_call: .
v_call: TRBV11-2

cdr3_nt: TGTGCCAGCAGTGTAGAACAGGGGATTTACCAGCCCCAGCATTTT
cdr3_aa: CASSVEQGIYQPQHF
clone_size: few
j_call: TRBJ1-5
cdr3_length: 15
d_call: TRBD1
v_call: TRBV28

cdr3_nt: TGTGTCAGCAGCAGGGGACTAGCGGGCACAGATACGCAGTATTTT
cdr3_aa: CVSSRGLAGTDTQYF
clone_size: once
j_call: TRBJ2-3
cdr3_length: 15
d_call: TRBD2
v_call: TRBV28

cdr3_nt: TGCGCCAGCGGTCTTGGGACAGGGATTTACGAGCAGTACTTC
cdr3_aa: CASGLGTGIYEQYF
clone_size: many
j_call: TRBJ2-7
cdr3_length: 14
d_call: TRBD1
v_call: TRBV5-1

cdr3_nt: TGCAGCGTGAGGGACTCCACTTTTTACGAGCAGTACTTC
cdr3_aa: CSVRDSTFYEQYF
clone_size: .
j_call: TRBJ2-7
cdr3_length: 13
d_call: .
v_call: TRBV29-1

cdr3_nt: TGTGCCAGCAGTCCTGGACAGCGGAGGAGCACTGAAGCTTTCTTT
cdr3_aa: CASSPGQRRSTEAFF
clone_size: many
j_call: TRBJ1-1
cdr3_length: 15
d_call: .
v_call: TRBV12-3/TRBV12-4

cdr3_nt: TGCAGCGTGAATTTCGGAGGGGGCTACGCCAAAAACATTCAGTACTTC
cdr3_aa: CSVNFGGGYAKNIQYF
clone_size: few
j_call: TRBJ2-4
cdr3_length: 16
d_call: .
v_call: TRBV29-1

cdr3_nt: TGTGCCAGCAGACATTTACAGGCTAGCTACGAGCAGTACTTC
cdr3_aa: CASRHLQASYEQYF
clone_size: few
j_call: TRBJ2-7
cdr3_length: 14
d_call: .
v_call: TRBV6-1

cdr3_nt: TGTGCCAGCCAGGGGGTGAAGCTAGGCTCCTACAATGAGCAGTTCTTC
cdr3_aa: CASQGVKLGSYNEQFF
clone_size: many
j_call: TRBJ2-1
cdr3_length: 16
d_call: TRBD1
v_call: TRBV7-9

cdr3_nt: TGTGCCAGTAGTATACTAGTCAACACCGGGGAGCTGTTTTTT
cdr3_aa: CASSILVNTGELFF
clone_size: once
j_call: TRBJ2-2
cdr3_length: 14
d_call: .
v_call: TRBV19

cdr3_nt: TGTGCCAGCAGACCAGCCGGTCTGAATCAGCCCCAGCATTTT
cdr3_aa: CASRPAGLNQPQHF
clone_size: few
j_call: TRBJ1-5
cdr3_length: 14
d_call: .
v_call: TRBV27

cdr3_nt: TGCAGCTACCGCGGAGGCACAACAGATACGCAGTATTTT
cdr3_aa: CSYRGGTTDTQYF
clone_size: many
j_call: TRBJ2-3
cdr3_length: 13
d_call: .
v_call: TRBV20-1

cdr3_nt: TGCGCCAGCAGTGCTAGCGGGAAAACCGAATTCTACGAGCAGTACTTC
cdr3_aa: CASSASGKTEFYEQYF
clone_size: many
j_call: TRBJ2-7
cdr3_length: 16
d_call: TRBD2
v_call: TRBV10-1

cdr3_nt: TGCAGTGCTTTTACTAGCGAGCCATACGAGCAGTACTTC
cdr3_aa: CSAFTSEPYEQYF
clone_size: many
j_call: TRBJ2-7
cdr3_length: 13
d_call: TRBD2
v_call: TRBV20-1

cdr3_nt: TGCAGTGCTCGCTCGCCACTCCGGGCCGTCAGAAAACAGTTCTTC
cdr3_aa: CSARSPLRAVRKQFF
clone_size: .
j_call: TRBJ2-1
cdr3_length: 15
d_call: .
v_call: TRBV20-1

cdr3_nt: TGCAGTGCTGGGGTGCCGGGGGCGAGATATGGCTACACCTTC
cdr3_aa: CSAGVPGARYGYTF
clone_size: few
j_call: TRBJ1-2
cdr3_length: 14
d_call: .
v_call: TRBV20-1

cdr3_nt: TGTGCCAGCTCATGGGACAGCGGGTCCAATGAGCAGTTCTTC
cdr3_aa: CASSWDSGSNEQFF
clone_size: .
j_call: TRBJ2-1
cdr3_length: 14
d_call: .
v_call: TRBV18

cdr3_nt: TGTGCCAGCAGATCAGACAGGGGTGGAGATACGCAGTATTTT
cdr3_aa: CASRSDRGGDTQYF
clone_size: .
j_call: TRBJ2-3
cdr3_length: 14
d_call: TRBD1
v_call: TRBV27

cdr3_nt: TGCGCCAGCAGCTCCGGAGGAGAGGGTGAAAAACTGTTTTTT
cdr3_aa: CASSSGGEGEKLFF
clone_size: .
j_call: TRBJ1-4
cdr3_length: 14
d_call: .
v_call: TRBV5-1

cdr3_nt: TGTGCCAGCAGCCAGGCTAGGGTTACTGAAGCTTTCTTT
cdr3_aa: CASSQARVTEAFF
clone_size: many
j_call: TRBJ1-1
cdr3_length: 13
d_call: .
v_call: TRBV3-1

cdr3_nt: TGTGCCAGCACCGCGGGACACTCTAGCACAGATACGCAGTATTTT
cdr3_aa: CASTAGHSSTDTQYF
clone_size: many
j_call: TRBJ2-3
cdr3_length: 15
d_call: .
v_call: TRBV21-1

cdr3_nt: TGTGCCAGCAGTGAAGCCCCCCCCCGTGCCCTGGGCAATCAGCCCCAGCATTTT
cdr3_aa: CASSEAPPRALGNQPQHF
clone_size: .
j_call: TRBJ1-5
cdr3_length: 18
d_call: .
v_call: TRBV2

cdr3_nt: TGCAGTGCTAGGGGTATGTTGAGGGCCAACAATGAGCAGTTCTTC
cdr3_aa: CSARGMLRANNEQFF
clone_size: many
j_call: TRBJ2-1
cdr3_length: 15
d_call: .
v_call: TRBV20-1

cdr3_nt: TGCAGCACTGGGGGGGCCTATGGCTACACCTTC
cdr3_aa: CSTGGAYGYTF
clone_size: many
j_call: TRBJ1-2
cdr3_length: 11
d_call: .
v_call: TRBV29-1

cdr3_nt: TGCGCCAGCAGCTTGTCTTGGGGCTACGAGCAGTACTTC
cdr3_aa: CASSLSWGYEQYF
clone_size: many
j_call: TRBJ2-7
cdr3_length: 13
d_call: .
v_call: TRBV5-1

cdr3_nt: TGTGCCAGCAGTTTTTCTAGCGGGAGGAACTACAATGAGCAGTTCTTC
cdr3_aa: CASSFSSGRNYNEQFF
clone_size: many
j_call: TRBJ2-1
cdr3_length: 16
d_call: TRBD2
v_call: TRBV12-3/TRBV12-4